The clone carrying this T cell receptor (beta chain) occurred many times. Its antigen remains unidentified. This CDR3 has 19 amino acids. Germline CDR1 is DFQATT and CDR2 is SNEGSKA (reference sequence). V lost 2 bases, J lost 3 bases, and 18 bases stayed unmatched. The sample is drawn from a study of regulatory T cells in long-lasting Graves disease. Study-wide findings and caveats: Limited samples may have lowered accuracy. Persistent Graves' patients showed a TCR diversity that was lower than that of newly diagnosed ones.

Time point defined: newly diagnosed GD, antithyroid drugs for less than 3 months. Preparation of the TCR library used RNA extracted from PBMCs. Diagnosing Graves' disease relied on the American Thyroid Association guidelines. Arm-PCR of CDR3 regions with iRepertoire HTBI primers generated TCR beta libraries. TCRdb re-analysed the multiplex PCR reads in MiXCR, keeping a single row per CDR3 protein. The sample holds around 250,000 distinct CDR3 sequences, 20% seen once. The chain uses TRBV20-1 and TRBJ2-1; 8 bases are a match to TRBD2. The receptor was derived from a female donor with Graves disease. Sequencing was performed on peripheral blood mononuclear cells (PBMCs), taken at new diagnosis, from a patient treated with antithyroid drugs. The CDR3 DNA is TGCAGTGCTAGACTACGGGAGGGGGGAAAGCTAGAGATCTACAATGAGCAGTTCTTC. This sequence encodes CSARLREGGKLEIYNEQFF.